These 32 T cell receptor beta chains were sequenced from one sample in a study of T-cell reconstitution after alpha-beta-depleted transplantation in children. Preparing the TCRbeta library involved the use of unique molecular identifiers. From the PCR reads, TCRdb called clonotypes with MiXCR, one entry per CDR3 protein. Of approximately 200,000 distinct CDR3 sequences in the sample, just over 14% were seen once. The sample in question was PBMCs from the stem cell graft donor, obtained from the stem cell graft. The receptor set was obtained from a human donor who donated a stem cell graft to a child with acute lymphoblastic leukemia.

CDR3 protein: CASEESTGDTQYF. The CDR3 nucleotides read TGTGCCTCTGAAGAGAGTACCGGGGATACCCAGTACTTC. The rearrangement uses TRBV6-2 or TRBV6-3 and TRBJ2-5, with a tentative D call TRBD2 (5 bases). V was pared by 11 bases and J by 8 bases, with 21 bases between. CDR3 length: 13 amino acids. The germline gives CDR1 MNHEY, CDR2 SVGEGT.

This clonotype was found many times. This chain links TRBV5-5 with TRBJ2-5, with 7 bases matching TRBD1. This CDR3 spans 17 amino acids. The junction had 8 bases not matched to a gene; V was cut back by 0 bases and J by 0 bases. CDR1 SGHKS and CDR2 YYEKEE come from the germline V gene (reference sequence). CDR3 coding DNA: TGTGCCAGCAGCTTGGCCGGAACAGGGGAATACCAAGAGACCCAGTACTTC. Translation: CASSLAGTGEYQETQYF.

This clonotype has a count of ten or more. V gene TRBV5-1 combines with J gene TRBJ1-5; D is ambiguous. CDR1 and CDR2 (germline): SGHRS, YFSETQ. The length of the CDR3 is 15 residues. V shed 0 bases and J shed 5 bases, with 12 bases lying between them. CDR3 nucleotide sequence: TGCGCCAGCAGCTTGGATGCGTCCTCTCATCAGCCCCAGCATTTT. Amino acids: CASSLDASSHQPQHF.

This clonotype was observed at least ten times. The chain links TRBV5-1 to TRBJ2-7; D remains unclear. The germline V gene has CDR1 SGHRS and CDR2 YFSETQ. This CDR3 spans 16 amino acids. Trimming stripped 2 bases from V and 2 bases from J, with 17 bases between. The CDR3 reads CASSFSRADWPYEQYF. CDR3 DNA: TGCGCCAGCAGCTTCTCTCGGGCAGATTGGCCCTACGAGCAGTACTTC.

The DNA for the CDR3 is TGCAGTGCTGCTGACATTTATAGCACAGATACGCAGTATTTT. Amino acid sequence: CSAADIYSTDTQYF. The J gene is TRBJ2-3, the V gene TRBV20-1; D is unclear. CDR1 and CDR2 (germline): DFQATT, SNEGSKA (reference sequence). The CDR3 covers 14 residues. Trimming shortened V by 5 bases and J by 0 bases, and 12 bases separated the two germline ends.

This clonotype was counted between two and nine times. The V and J genes are TRBV7-9 and TRBJ2-1, with TRBD2 as a possible D gene (5 bases). V lost 5 bases, J lost 3 bases, and 17 bases lay in between. This CDR3 is built from 16 residues. Per the germline V gene, CDR1 is SEHNR and CDR2 is FQNEAQ (reference sequence). DNA of the CDR3: TGTGCCAGCAGCGCTCGTTTTAGCGCCGACTACAATGAGCAGTTCTTC. Its protein is CASSARFSADYNEQFF.

In this sample, this clonotype turned up many times. The genes are TRBV25-1 and TRBJ2-7, with D possibly matching TRBD1 (6 bases). This CDR3 region has 13 residues. V was clipped by 8 bases and J by 3 bases, with 14 bases between them. Germline V gene data show CDR1 as MGHDK and CDR2 as SYGVNS. The CDR3 protein is CASARRTDYEQYF. The CDR3 nucleotides read TGTGCCAGCGCCAGAAGGACAGACTACGAGCAGTACTTC.

This clonotype has at least ten counts. This chain joins TRBV20-1 and TRBJ1-1, with D possibly being TRBD1 (5 bases). The CDR3 covers 16 residues. V was trimmed by 3 bases and J by 2 bases, leaving 19 bases between them. Germline CDR1 is DFQATT and CDR2 is SNEGSKA (reference sequence). The CDR3 loop is CSARHGRALRNTEAFF. CDR3 sequence (DNA): TGCAGTGCTAGGCACGGCAGGGCACTGAGAAACACTGAAGCTTTCTTT.

This clonotype has at least ten counts. This chain uses TRBV5-1 with TRBJ2-7, with D possibly being TRBD1 or TRBD2 (6 bases each). CDR3 size: 15 residues. Germline V CDR1 and CDR2: SGHRS, YFSETQ. V gave up 0 bases and J gave up 3 bases, with 13 bases separating them. The CDR3 region has the DNA TGCGCCAGCAGCTTGGACGGGGGCTCTGACTACGAGCAGTACTTC. Its translation: CASSLDGGSDYEQYF.

This clonotype occurred many times. The J gene is TRBJ2-3, the V gene TRBV2; D might be TRBD1 (6 bases). V lost 5 bases and J 2 bases, leaving 11 bases between the germline ends. This CDR3 contains 14 residues. Germline loops: CDR1 SNHLY, CDR2 FYNNEI. The CDR3: CASSLQGNTDTQYF. DNA for the CDR3: TGTGCCAGCAGTCTACAGGGAAACACAGATACGCAGTATTTT.

This clonotype appeared many times. V is TRBV5-1 and J is TRBJ2-5, with D unresolved. The CDR3 totals 13 residues. Germline CDR1 SGHRS, CDR2 YFSETQ. Trimming shortened V by 1 base and J by 5 bases, and 9 bases separated the two germline ends. For the CDR3, the DNA is TGCGCCAGCAGCTTGAGTAGGGTGGAGACCCAGTACTTC. Its translation: CASSLSRVETQYF.

This clonotype was recorded at least ten times. This chain connects TRBV7-2 to TRBJ2-1, with 8 bases that match TRBD2. The CDR3 is made up of 16 amino acids. V lost 4 bases, J lost 8 bases, and 13 bases stayed unmatched. In germline, CDR1 is SGHTA, CDR2 FQGNSA. The CDR3 DNA follows: TGTGCCAGCAGCTGGAGGGGTACGGGAGGGCCGTATGAGCAGTTCTTC. Protein sequence: CASSWRGTGGPYEQFF. Together with reference TRBV7-2 and TRBJ2-1, the CDR3 gives the full variable domain: GAGVSQSPSNKVTEKGKDVELRCDPISGHTALYWYRQSLGQGLEFLIYFQGNSAPDKSGLPSDRFSAERTGGSVSTLTIQRTQQEDSAVYLCASSWRGTGGPYEQFFGPGTRLTVL.

The sample holds a few counts of this clonotype. The V and J genes are TRBV19 and TRBJ2-7; D is ambiguous. V shed 2 bases and J shed 2 bases, with 13 bases lying between them. CDR3 size: 15 residues. CDR1 and CDR2 from the germline V gene are LNHDA and SQIVND (reference sequence). This CDR3 reads CASSISPGETYEQYF. The CDR3 DNA reads TGTGCCAGTAGTATAAGTCCAGGCGAAACCTACGAGCAGTACTTC.

This clonotype was detected many times. The chain is built from TRBV20-1 and TRBJ2-3; D call uncertain. From germline, CDR1 is DFQATT and CDR2 SNEGSKA (reference sequence). V shed 3 bases and J shed 3 bases, with 10 bases lying between them. CDR3 size: 13 residues. The CDR3 loop is CSARVRRTDTQYF. The CDR3 coding sequence is TGCAGTGCTAGGGTCCGGAGAACAGATACGCAGTATTTT.

Ten or more counts support this clonotype. V and J are TRBV5-1 and TRBJ2-7; tentatively, D is TRBD1 (6 bases). The V end lost 2 bases, the J end lost 0 bases, and 9 bases lay between the germline ends. There are 14 residues in the CDR3. The germline V gene encodes CDR1 SGHRS and CDR2 YFSETQ. CDR3 amino acids: CASSFQGSSYEQYF. The CDR3 DNA follows: TGCGCCAGCAGCTTCCAGGGGTCCTCCTACGAGCAGTACTTC. The variable domain in full, with the rest retrieved from reference TRBV5-1 and TRBJ2-7, is KAGVTQTPRYLIKTRGQQVTLSCSPISGHRSVSWYQQTPGQGLQFLFEYFSETQRNKGNFPGRFSGRQFSNSRSEMNVSTLELGDSALYLCASSFQGSSYEQYFGPGTRLTVT.

This clonotype has only a few counts. The V call is TRBV4-1, the J call TRBJ2-1, with 7 bases lining up with TRBD2. The germline gives CDR1 MGHRA, CDR2 YSYEKL. V lost 0 bases to trimming and J lost 8 bases; unmatched junction nucleotides: 4. The CDR3 loop spans 14 amino acids. CDR3 amino acids: CASSQDLAGYEQFF. CDR3 nucleotides: TGCGCCAGCAGCCAAGATTTAGCGGGCTATGAGCAGTTCTTC.

This clonotype has ten or more counts. The rearrangement links TRBV5-1 to TRBJ1-1; perhaps TRBD1 as D (5 bases). The length of the CDR3 is 15 residues. Per germline, CDR1 SGHRS and CDR2 YFSETQ. Deletions cut 0 bases from V and 1 base from J, with 10 bases between. The DNA of the CDR3 is TGCGCCAGCAGCTTGGGGGGCGTTGGGAACACTGAAGCTTTCTTT. It specifies CASSLGGVGNTEAFF. The full variable domain, rest sourced from reference TRBV5-1 and TRBJ1-1, is KAGVTQTPRYLIKTRGQQVTLSCSPISGHRSVSWYQQTPGQGLQFLFEYFSETQRNKGNFPGRFSGRQFSNSRSEMNVSTLELGDSALYLCASSLGGVGNTEAFFGQGTRLTVV.

The chain links TRBV20-1 to TRBJ1-6; weak D call: TRBD1 (6 bases). The CDR3 contains 12 residues. The germline CDR1 and CDR2 sequences are DFQATT and SNEGSKA (reference sequence). V lost 3 bases to trimming and J lost 13 bases, with 13 bases between them. The CDR3 loop is CSASPGGRPLHF. CDR3 nucleotide sequence: TGCAGTGCTAGCCCCGGGGGCAGGCCCCTCCACTTT.

This clonotype was recorded many times. The chain recombines TRBV12-3 or TRBV12-4 with TRBJ2-1, with 9 bases that match TRBD2. This CDR3 region has 15 residues. V gave up 1 base and J gave up 3 bases; unmatched junction bases: 1. CDR3: CASSLGREGYNEQFF. CDR3 sequence (DNA): TGTGCCAGCAGTTTAGGGCGGGAGGGCTACAATGAGCAGTTCTTC.

The chain joins TRBV20-1 to TRBJ2-3, with D possibly TRBD2 on 6 matching bases. The CDR3 loop spans 14 amino acids. V was clipped by 0 bases and J by 3 bases, with 10 bases between them. The germline gives CDR1 DFQATT, CDR2 SNEGSKA (reference sequence). The CDR3 here is CSARDVRGTDTQYF. The CDR3 coding sequence is TGCAGTGCTAGAGATGTTCGGGGGACAGATACGCAGTATTTT.

This clonotype appeared many times. V is TRBV10-3 and J is TRBJ2-1, with TRBD2 matching over 11 bases. J lost 5 bases, V lost 0 bases, and 3 bases had no gene match. The germline CDR1 and CDR2 sequences are ENHRY and SYGVKD. The CDR3 runs 16 residues. For the CDR3, the DNA is TGTGCCATCAGTGAGTCGACTAGCGGGGCGGACAATGAGCAGTTCTTC. This sequence encodes CAISESTSGADNEQFF.

This clonotype was counted ten times or more. The chain carries TRBV20-1 and TRBJ2-5; D perhaps matches TRBD2 (6 bases). The CDR3 totals 11 residues. The ends were cut back, 7 bases at V and 1 base at J, with 7 bases in the middle. CDR1 is DFQATT, CDR2 SNEGSKA, per germline (reference sequence). CDR3 region: CSGLVQETQYF. Written as DNA, the CDR3 is TGCAGTGGACTAGTCCAAGAGACCCAGTACTTC.

This clonotype was seen many times. The rearrangement links TRBV5-1 to TRBJ2-7, with 9 bases fitting TRBD1. With 4 bases clipped from V and 1 base from J, the junction kept 3 bases outside the gene matches. The germline gives CDR1 SGHRS, CDR2 YFSETQ. This CDR3 is 14 amino acids long. This chain's CDR3 is CASSPGQGSYEQYF. Written as DNA, the CDR3 is TGCGCCAGCAGCCCGGGACAGGGATCCTACGAGCAGTACTTC.

This clonotype was counted at least ten times. The V and J genes are TRBV5-1 and TRBJ2-1; no firm D call. The CDR3 loop spans 11 amino acids. V lost 3 bases and J lost 8, with 6 bases in between. In germline, CDR1 is SGHRS, CDR2 YFSETQ. The CDR3 DNA sequence: TGCGCCAGCAGCTCGGTAGATGAGCAGTTCTTC. This gives the protein CASSSVDEQFF.

This clonotype was found many times. The V call is TRBV6-1, the J call TRBJ2-7; 9 nucleotides line up with TRBD2. CDR1 MNHNS and CDR2 SASEGT come from the germline V gene. J gave up 5 bases and V 5 bases, and 19 bases lay outside the gene matches. The CDR3 is 18 amino acids. CDR3 residues: CASSQSRRGSGSSHEQYF. CDR3 coding DNA: TGTGCCAGCAGTCAAAGTCGACGGGGTAGCGGGAGTTCCCACGAGCAGTACTTC.

This rearrangement joins TRBV6-1 to TRBJ2-2; TRBD2 agrees at 12 bases. The trim removed 6 bases at V and 6 bases at J, leaving 11 bases unmatched. The germline V gene has CDR1 MNHNS and CDR2 SASEGT. The CDR3 length is 17 residues. The CDR3: CASSLGTSGRRSGELFF. CDR3 nucleotides: TGTGCCAGCAGCTTGGGCACTAGCGGGAGGAGGTCCGGGGAGCTGTTTTTT.

This clonotype was seen ten or more times. The rearrangement joins TRBV29-1 to TRBJ2-3; the D gene is possibly TRBD2 (7 bases). This CDR3 region has 16 residues. V was trimmed by 8 bases and J by 1 base, leaving 22 bases between them. CDR1 and CDR2 from the germline V gene are SQVTM and ANQGSEA. The CDR3 sequence: CSWTNQEGGGTDTQYF. The CDR3, as DNA: TGCAGCTGGACCAACCAGGAGGGGGGGGGCACAGATACGCAGTATTTT.

This clonotype was picked up many times. The gene calls are TRBV12-3 or TRBV12-4 and TRBJ2-2; D unresolved. This CDR3 spans 14 amino acids. Trimming stripped 0 bases from V and 6 bases from J, with 8 bases between. This CDR3 is CASSLALGAGELFF. CDR3 coding DNA: TGTGCCAGCAGTTTAGCGCTTGGAGCCGGGGAGCTGTTTTTT.

This clonotype was picked up a small number of times. J is TRBJ2-7 and V is TRBV5-1; D is ambiguous. V was clipped by 0 bases and J by 1 base, with 14 bases between them. Germline CDR1 is SGHRS and CDR2 is YFSETQ. CDR3 length: 16 residues. CDR3 sequence (DNA): TGCGCCAGCAGCTTGGATCCGGGTGAGTTTTCCTACGAGCAGTACTTC. It yields the protein CASSLDPGEFSYEQYF.

This clonotype came up many times. V usage is TRBV5-1 and J usage is TRBJ1-1; D remains ambiguous. The germline V gene encodes CDR1 SGHRS and CDR2 YFSETQ. Trimming cost V 0 bases and J 3 bases, with 15 bases left between them. The CDR3 loop spans 16 amino acids. CDR3 sequence: CASSLARVGLDTEAFF. The CDR3 DNA follows: TGCGCCAGCAGCTTGGCCCGTGTAGGTTTGGACACTGAAGCTTTCTTT. The entire variable domain, with the rest obtained from reference TRBV5-1 and TRBJ1-1, is as follows: KAGVTQTPRYLIKTRGQQVTLSCSPISGHRSVSWYQQTPGQGLQFLFEYFSETQRNKGNFPGRFSGRQFSNSRSEMNVSTLELGDSALYLCASSLARVGLDTEAFFGQGTRLTVV.

This clonotype has ten or more counts. This chain links TRBV5-1 with TRBJ2-3; TRBD1 agrees at 11 bases. The germline V gene has CDR1 SGHRS and CDR2 YFSETQ. V was pared by 4 bases and J by 5 bases, with 3 bases of the junction left unmatched. This CDR3 region has 14 residues. CDR3 in amino acids: CASSTGQGGDTQYF. The CDR3 DNA sequence: TGCGCCAGCAGCACGGGACAGGGGGGAGATACGCAGTATTTT.

The V gene is TRBV20-1, the J gene TRBJ2-1; 7 bases are shared with TRBD2. The CDR3 runs to 11 residues. Germline CDR1 is DFQATT and CDR2 is SNEGSKA (reference sequence). The junction had 5 bases not matched to a gene; V was cut back by 3 bases and J by 12 bases. The CDR3 coding sequence is TGCAGTGCTAGCGCGGGAGAATGGCAGTTCTTC. Encoded protein: CSASAGEWQFF.